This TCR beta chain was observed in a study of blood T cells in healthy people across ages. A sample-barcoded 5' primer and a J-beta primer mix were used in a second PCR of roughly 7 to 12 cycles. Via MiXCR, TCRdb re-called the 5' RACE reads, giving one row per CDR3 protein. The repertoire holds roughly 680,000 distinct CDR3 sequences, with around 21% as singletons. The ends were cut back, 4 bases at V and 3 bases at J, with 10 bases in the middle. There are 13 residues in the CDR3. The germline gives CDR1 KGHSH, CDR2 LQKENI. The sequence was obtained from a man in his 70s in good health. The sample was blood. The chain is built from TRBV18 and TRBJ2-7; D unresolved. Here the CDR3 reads CASSLEVLYEQYF. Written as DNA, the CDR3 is TGTGCCAGCTCACTCGAGGTCCTCTACGAGCAGTACTTC. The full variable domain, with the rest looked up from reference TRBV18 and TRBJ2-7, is NAGVMQNPRHLVRRRGQEARLRCSPMKGHSHVYWYRQLPEEGLKFMVYLQKENIIDESGMPKERFSAEFPKEGPSILRIQQVVRGDSAAYFCASSLEVLYEQYFGPGTRLTVT.